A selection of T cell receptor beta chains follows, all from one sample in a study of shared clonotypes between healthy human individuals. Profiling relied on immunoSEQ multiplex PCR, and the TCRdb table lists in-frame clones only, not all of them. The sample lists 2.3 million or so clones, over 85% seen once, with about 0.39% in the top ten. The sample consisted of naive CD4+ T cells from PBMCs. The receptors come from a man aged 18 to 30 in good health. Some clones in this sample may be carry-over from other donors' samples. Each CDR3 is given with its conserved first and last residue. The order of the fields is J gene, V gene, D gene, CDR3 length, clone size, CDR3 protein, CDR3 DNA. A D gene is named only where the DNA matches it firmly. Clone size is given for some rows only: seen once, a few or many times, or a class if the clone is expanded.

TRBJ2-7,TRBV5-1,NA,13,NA,CASSLDRNYEQYF,TGCGCCAGCAGCTTGGACAGAAATTACGAGCAGTACTTC
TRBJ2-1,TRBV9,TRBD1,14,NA,CASSADRGDNEQFF,TGTGCCAGCAGCGCGGACAGGGGTGATAATGAGCAGTTCTTC
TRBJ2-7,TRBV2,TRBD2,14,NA,CASKPGTSSYEQYF,TGTGCCAGCAAACCCGGGACTAGTTCCTACGAGCAGTACTTC
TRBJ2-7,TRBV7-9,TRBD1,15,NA,CASSREGTGGYEQYF,TGTGCCAGCAGCCGAGAGGGGACAGGGGGATACGAGCAGTACTTC
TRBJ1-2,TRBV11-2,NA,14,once,CASSSPRALHGYTF,TGTGCCAGCAGCTCTCCCCGGGCCCTCCATGGCTACACCTTC
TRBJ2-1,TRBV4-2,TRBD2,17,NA,CASSQGAVAGIYNEQFF,TGTGCCAGCAGCCAGGGGGCTGTAGCGGGGATCTACAATGAGCAGTTCTTC
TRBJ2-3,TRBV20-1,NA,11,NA,CSAREAYTQYF,TGCAGTGCTAGGGAAGCATATACGCAGTATTTT
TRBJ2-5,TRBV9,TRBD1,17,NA,CASSPRPDRTNQETQYF,TGTGCCAGCAGCCCGCGCCCGGACAGGACAAACCAAGAGACCCAGTACTTC
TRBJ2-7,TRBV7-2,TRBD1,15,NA,CASSLDRVLAREQYF,TGTGCCAGCAGCTTGGACAGGGTCCTGGCTAGGGAGCAGTACTTC
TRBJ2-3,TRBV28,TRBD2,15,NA,CASTPGLAGPDTQYF,TGTGCCAGCACCCCCGGGCTAGCGGGCCCAGATACGCAGTATTTT
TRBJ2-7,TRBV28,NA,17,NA,CASSEPDKPNLSYEQYF,TGTGCCAGCAGCGAACCTGACAAACCTAATCTCTCCTACGAGCAGTACTTC
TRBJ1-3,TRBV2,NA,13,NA,CASSETTGNTIYF,TGTGCCAGCAGTGAGACCACTGGAAACACCATATATTTT
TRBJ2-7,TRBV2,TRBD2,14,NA,CASSWTSGDVEQYF,TGTGCCAGCAGTTGGACTAGCGGGGACGTCGAGCAGTACTTC
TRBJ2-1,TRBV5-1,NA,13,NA,CASSLGQYNEQFF,TGCGCCAGCAGCTTGGGGCAATACAATGAGCAGTTCTTC
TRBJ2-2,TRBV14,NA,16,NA,CASSAQGFKNTGELFF,TGTGCCAGCAGCGCCCAGGGTTTTAAGAACACCGGGGAGCTGTTTTTT
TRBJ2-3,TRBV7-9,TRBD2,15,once,CASSLGLAVTDTQYF,TGTGCCAGCAGCTTGGGGCTAGCGGTCACAGATACGCAGTATTTT
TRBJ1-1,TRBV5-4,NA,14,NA,CASSSRTENTEAFF,TGTGCCAGCAGCTCTCGGACGGAGAACACTGAAGCTTTCTTT
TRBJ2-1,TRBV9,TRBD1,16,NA,CASSGQGGEAYNEQFF,TGTGCCAGCAGCGGACAAGGGGGCGAGGCCTACAATGAGCAGTTCTTC
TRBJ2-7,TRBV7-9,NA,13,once,CASSISPATEQYF,TGTGCCAGCAGCATCAGCCCGGCGACTGAGCAGTACTTC
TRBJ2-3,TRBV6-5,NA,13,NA,CASTSTSTDTQYF,TGTGCCAGCACCTCCACTAGCACAGATACGCAGTATTTT
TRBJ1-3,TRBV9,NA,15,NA,CASSVEDRRGNTIYF,TGTGCCAGCAGCGTAGAGGATCGCAGAGGAAACACCATATATTTT
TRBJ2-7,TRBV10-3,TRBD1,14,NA,CAISEGQGFYEQYF,TGTGCCATCAGTGAAGGACAGGGATTTTACGAGCAGTACTTC
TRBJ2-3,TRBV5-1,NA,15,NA,CASSYPGTSTDTQYF,TGCGCCAGCAGCTATCCCGGGACTAGCACAGATACGCAGTATTTT
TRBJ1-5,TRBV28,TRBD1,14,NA,CASNQGQGGQPQHF,TGTGCCAGCAATCAAGGACAGGGCGGACAGCCCCAGCATTTT
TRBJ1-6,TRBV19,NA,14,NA,CASRPPGGNSPLHF,TGTGCCAGTAGGCCCCCGGGGGGTAATTCACCCCTCCACTTT
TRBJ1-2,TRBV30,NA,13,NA,CAWTVEGEGGYTF,TGTGCCTGGACGGTGGAGGGGGAAGGTGGCTACACCTTC
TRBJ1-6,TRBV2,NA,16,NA,CASSARGTTHNSPLHF,TGTGCCAGCAGTGCGCGAGGGACAACCCATAATTCACCCCTCCACTTT
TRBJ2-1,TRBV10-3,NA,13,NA,CAISESSGREQFF,TGTGCCATCAGTGAGTCGAGCGGGCGTGAGCAGTTCTTC
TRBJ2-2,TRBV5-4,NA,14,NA,CASSGRVNTGELFF,TGTGCCAGCAGCGGAAGGGTGAACACCGGGGAGCTGTTTTTT
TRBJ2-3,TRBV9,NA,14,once,CASSVDGKGDTQYF,TGTGCCAGCAGCGTAGACGGGAAGGGGGATACGCAGTATTTT
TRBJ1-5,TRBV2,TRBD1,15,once,CASRGDRAGNQPQHF,TGTGCCAGCAGGGGGGACAGGGCGGGCAATCAGCCCCAGCATTTT
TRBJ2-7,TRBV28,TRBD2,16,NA,CASSALGLADTYEQYF,TGTGCCAGCAGTGCTCTGGGACTAGCGGACACCTACGAGCAGTACTTC
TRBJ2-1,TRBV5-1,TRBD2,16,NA,CASSSKTSGGNNEQFF,TGCGCCAGCAGCTCAAAAACTAGCGGGGGAAACAATGAGCAGTTCTTC
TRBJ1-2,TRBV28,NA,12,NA,CASTQTVYGYTF,TGTGCCAGCACCCAGACAGTCTATGGCTACACCTTC
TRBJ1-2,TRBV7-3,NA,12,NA,CASSQSVAGYTF,TGTGCCAGCAGCCAAAGCGTCGCTGGCTACACCTTC
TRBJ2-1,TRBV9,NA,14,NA,CASSAQRVYNEQFF,TGTGCCAGCAGCGCCCAGCGGGTCTACAATGAGCAGTTCTTC
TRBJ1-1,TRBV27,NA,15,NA,CASCPRGSLNTEAFF,TGTGCCAGCTGCCCAAGGGGAAGTCTGAACACTGAAGCTTTCTTT
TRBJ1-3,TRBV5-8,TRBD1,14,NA,CASSWTGPGVTIYF,TGTGCCAGCAGCTGGACAGGGCCTGGAGTCACCATATATTTT
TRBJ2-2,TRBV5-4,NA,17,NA,CASSLELGDGDTGELFF,TGTGCCAGCAGCTTGGAGTTAGGGGACGGAGACACCGGGGAGCTGTTTTTT
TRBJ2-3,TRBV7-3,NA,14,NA,CASAHLGEPDTQYF,TGTGCCAGTGCACACCTGGGGGAGCCAGATACGCAGTATTTT
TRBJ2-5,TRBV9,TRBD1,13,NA,CASNSGGQETQYF,TGTGCCAGCAACTCAGGGGGCCAAGAGACCCAGTACTTC
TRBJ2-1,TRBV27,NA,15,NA,CASSRPPRNLGEQFF,TGTGCCAGCAGTCGTCCTCCCCGCAATCTGGGTGAGCAGTTCTTC
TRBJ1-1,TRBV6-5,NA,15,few,CASSYVRAGNTEAFF,TGTGCCAGCAGTTACGTCCGAGCAGGGAACACTGAAGCTTTCTTT
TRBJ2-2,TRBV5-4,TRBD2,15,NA,CASSFGAGVGGELFF,TGTGCCAGCAGCTTCGGAGCGGGAGTGGGCGGGGAGCTGTTTTTT
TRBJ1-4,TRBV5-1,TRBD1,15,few,CASSTRQGGNEKLFF,TGCGCCAGCAGCACAAGACAGGGCGGGAATGAAAAACTGTTTTTT
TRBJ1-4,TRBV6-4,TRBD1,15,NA,CASRETGTDNEKLFF,TGTGCCAGCAGGGAAACCGGGACAGATAATGAAAAACTGTTTTTT
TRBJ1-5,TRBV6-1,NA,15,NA,CASRVHGQINQPQHF,TGTGCCAGCAGGGTTCACGGACAGATCAATCAGCCCCAGCATTTT
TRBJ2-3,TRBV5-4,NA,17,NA,CASSFSVVGDSQDTQYF,TGTGCCAGCAGCTTCTCCGTGGTGGGAGACTCTCAAGATACGCAGTATTTT
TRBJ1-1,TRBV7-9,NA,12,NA,CASSLVRTEAFF,TGTGCCAGCAGCTTAGTGCGCACTGAAGCTTTCTTT
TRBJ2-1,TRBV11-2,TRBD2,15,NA,CASKPGLAGNNEQFF,TGTGCCAGCAAGCCCGGACTAGCGGGGAACAATGAGCAGTTCTTC
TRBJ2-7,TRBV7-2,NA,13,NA,CASSFQALYEQYF,TGTGCCAGCAGCTTTCAGGCGCTCTACGAGCAGTACTTC
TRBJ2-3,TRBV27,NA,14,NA,CASSFGGGADTQYF,TGTGCCAGCAGTTTTGGGGGTGGAGCAGATACGCAGTATTTT
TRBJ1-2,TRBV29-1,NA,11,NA,CSAHTGYGYTF,TGCAGCGCGCATACAGGGTATGGCTACACCTTC